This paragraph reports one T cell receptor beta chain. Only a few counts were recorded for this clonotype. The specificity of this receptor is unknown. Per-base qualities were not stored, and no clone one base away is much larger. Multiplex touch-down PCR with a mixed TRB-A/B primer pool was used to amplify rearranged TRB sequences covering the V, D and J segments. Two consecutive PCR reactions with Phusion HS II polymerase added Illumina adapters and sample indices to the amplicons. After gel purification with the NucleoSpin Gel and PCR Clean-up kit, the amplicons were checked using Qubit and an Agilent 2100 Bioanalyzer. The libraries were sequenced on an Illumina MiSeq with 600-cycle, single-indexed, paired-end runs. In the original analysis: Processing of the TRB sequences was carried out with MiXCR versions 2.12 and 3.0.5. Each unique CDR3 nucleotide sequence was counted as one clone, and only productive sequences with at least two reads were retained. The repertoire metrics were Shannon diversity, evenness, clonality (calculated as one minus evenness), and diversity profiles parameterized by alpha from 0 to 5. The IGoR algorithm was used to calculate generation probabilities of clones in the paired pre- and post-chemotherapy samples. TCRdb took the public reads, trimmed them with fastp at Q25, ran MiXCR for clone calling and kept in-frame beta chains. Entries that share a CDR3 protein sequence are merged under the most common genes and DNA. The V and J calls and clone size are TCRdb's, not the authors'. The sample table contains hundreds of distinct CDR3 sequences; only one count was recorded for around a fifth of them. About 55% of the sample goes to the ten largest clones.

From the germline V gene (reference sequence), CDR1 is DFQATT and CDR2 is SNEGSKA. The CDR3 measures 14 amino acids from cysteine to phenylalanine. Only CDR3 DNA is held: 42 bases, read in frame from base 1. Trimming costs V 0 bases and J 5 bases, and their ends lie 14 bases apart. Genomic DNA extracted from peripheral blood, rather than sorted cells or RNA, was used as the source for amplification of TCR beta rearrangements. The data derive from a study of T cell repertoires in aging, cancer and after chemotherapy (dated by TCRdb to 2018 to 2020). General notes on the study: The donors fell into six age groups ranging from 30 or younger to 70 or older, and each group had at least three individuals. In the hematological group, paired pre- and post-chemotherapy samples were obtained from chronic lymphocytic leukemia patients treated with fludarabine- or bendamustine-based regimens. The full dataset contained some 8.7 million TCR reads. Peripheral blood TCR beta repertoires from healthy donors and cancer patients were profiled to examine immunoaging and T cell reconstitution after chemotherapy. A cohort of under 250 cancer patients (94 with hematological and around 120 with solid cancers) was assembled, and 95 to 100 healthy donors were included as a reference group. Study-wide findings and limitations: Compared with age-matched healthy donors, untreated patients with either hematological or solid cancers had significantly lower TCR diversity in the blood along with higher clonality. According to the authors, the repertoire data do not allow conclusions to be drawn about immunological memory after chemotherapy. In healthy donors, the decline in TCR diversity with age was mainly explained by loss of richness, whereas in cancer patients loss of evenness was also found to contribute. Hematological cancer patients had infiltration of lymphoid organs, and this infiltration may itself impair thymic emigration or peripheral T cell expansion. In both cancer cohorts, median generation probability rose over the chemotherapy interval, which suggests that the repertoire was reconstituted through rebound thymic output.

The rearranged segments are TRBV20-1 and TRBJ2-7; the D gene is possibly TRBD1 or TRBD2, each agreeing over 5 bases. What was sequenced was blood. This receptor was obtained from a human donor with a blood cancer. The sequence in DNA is TGCAGTGCTAGAGAGAGGGCAGGGATCCACGAGCAGTACTTC. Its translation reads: CSARERAGIHEQYF.